These 27 T cell receptor beta chains were sequenced from one sample in a study of blood T cells in healthy people across ages. Primed by a sample-barcoded 5' primer and a J-beta primer mix, a second PCR proceeded for 7 to 11 cycles. MiXCR was run by TCRdb on the 5' RACE reads, yielding one entry per CDR3 protein. The table includes approximately 780,000 distinct CDR3 sequences, more than 25% detected once. A further study also used this sample, focusing on T cells of mothers and their children.

Sequences were obtained from blood. Source of these receptors: a boy aged 5-17 years in good health.

Notes on this clonotype: At one end the junction does not follow the germline gene, possibly because of a read error. V is TRBV5-1 and J is TRBJ2-6; TRBD1 matches at 12 bases. The CDR3 covers 23 residues. Germline CDR1 SGHRS, CDR2 YFSETQ. The CDR3 DNA reads as TGCGCCAGCAGCCCTCACCGGAGGGACAGGGGGCAACTGTCGAGGCTTGGGGCCAACGTCCCGACTTTC. Translated, it gives CASSPHRRDRGQLSRLGANVPTF.

This clonotype was recorded a few times. The chain links TRBV4-1 to TRBJ2-5; D gene ambiguous. This CDR3 has 14 amino acids. The germline gives CDR1 MGHRA, CDR2 YSYEKL. V was clipped by 1 base and J by 4 bases, with 10 bases between them. The CDR3 sequence is CASSQGPLAETQYF. CDR3 sequence (DNA): TGCGCCAGCAGCCAAGGACCCCTGGCAGAGACCCAGTACTTC.

This rearrangement joins TRBV11-2 to TRBJ1-1; possibly TRBD1 for D (5 bases). CDR1 and CDR2 from the germline V gene are SGHAT and FQNNGV. V was shortened by 1 base and J by 8 bases, with 23 bases between the two germline ends. The CDR3 totals 17 residues. In nucleotides, the CDR3 is TGTGCCAGCAGCTTAGTAGACAGCCTAACACGATCCACCGAAGCTTTCTTT. Its protein is CASSLVDSLTRSTEAFF.

CDR3 DNA: TGTGCCAGCAGCCCTTACTCGTGGGTGAACACTGAAGCTTTCTTT. It is translated as CASSPYSWVNTEAFF. V is TRBV11-2 and J is TRBJ1-1; no firm D call. Between the trimmed V and J ends, which lost 5 bases and 0 bases, there was a span of 13 bases. Germline V gene sequence: CDR1 SGHAT, CDR2 FQNNGV. CDR3 length: 15 residues.

This chain uses TRBV29-1 with TRBJ2-1, with D tentatively TRBD2 (6 bases). The CDR3 is 13 residues long. Trimming removed 3 bases from V and 6 bases from J, with 12 bases in between. Germline V gene data show CDR1 as SQVTM and CDR2 as ANQGSEA. The CDR3 nucleotides are TGCAGCGTTGACGGGAGCAGGGTCAATGAGCAGTTCTTC. Residues: CSVDGSRVNEQFF.

The rearrangement links TRBV7-2 to TRBJ2-3; 7 bases match TRBD2. V lost 1 base, J lost 1 base, and 8 bases stayed unmatched. Germline V gene lookup returns CDR1 SGHTA and CDR2 FQGNSA. The CDR3 extends over 17 amino acids. In DNA, the CDR3 is TGTGCCAGCAGCTTAGGCGGGTGGGCGGGGGGCACAGATACGCAGTATTTT. Amino acid sequence: CASSLGGWAGGTDTQYF.

The chain carries TRBV7-2 and TRBJ2-3; a possible D gene is TRBD2 (6 bases). V lost 0 bases, J lost 6 bases, and 16 bases lay in between. The germline CDR1 and CDR2 sequences are SGHTA and FQGNSA. The CDR3 has 16 amino acids. The CDR3 loop reads CASSLAVRGGADTQYF. CDR3 DNA: TGTGCCAGCAGCTTAGCTGTCCGGGGAGGCGCGGATACGCAGTATTTT.

This clonotype has more than one count but fewer than ten. V and J are TRBV7-6 and TRBJ2-5; D ambiguous. In germline, CDR1 is SGHVS, CDR2 FNYEAQ. The CDR3 contains 14 residues. V was shortened by 1 base and J by 1 base, with 7 bases between the two germline ends. Here the CDR3 reads CASSLEAAQETQYF. The CDR3 region has the DNA TGTGCCAGCAGCTTAGAGGCAGCCCAAGAGACCCAGTACTTC. Looking up the rest from reference TRBV7-6 and TRBJ2-5 gives the full variable domain: GAGVSQSPRYKVTKRGQDVALRCDPISGHVSLYWYRQALGQGPEFLTYFNYEAQQDKSGLPNDRFSAERPEGSISTLTIQRTEQRDSAMYRCASSLEAAQETQYFGPGTRLLVL.

V is TRBV20-1 and J is TRBJ2-4; D possibly corresponds to TRBD2 (6 bases). V shed 0 bases and J shed 3 bases, with 9 bases lying between them. The CDR3 length is 14 residues. Germline V gene sequence: CDR1 DFQATT, CDR2 SNEGSKA (reference sequence). The CDR3 DNA follows: TGCAGTGCTAGAGATTGGGGGGACAAAAACATTCAGTACTTC. Translated: CSARDWGDKNIQYF.

This rearrangement joins TRBV20-1 to TRBJ2-1; D is possibly TRBD1 or TRBD2 (5 bases each). V was pared by 7 bases and J by 4 bases, with 17 bases between. From germline, CDR1 is DFQATT and CDR2 SNEGSKA (reference sequence). The CDR3 spans 14 residues. CDR3 region: CSGDGSLIYNEQFF. The CDR3 region has the DNA TGCAGTGGGGACGGGTCCTTAATATACAATGAGCAGTTCTTC.

This clonotype was counted only a few times. The chain is built from TRBV5-6 and TRBJ1-6; D not resolved. The V gene lost 4 bases and the J gene lost 6 bases, with 8 bases spanning the gap. This CDR3 is 13 amino acids long. Germline CDR1 reads SGHDT; CDR2 reads YYEEEE. The CDR3, as DNA: TGTGCCAGCAGCAGGAACTTTAATTCACCCCTCCACTTT. Translated, it gives CASSRNFNSPLHF.

This clonotype was picked up a small number of times. The chain links TRBV2 to TRBJ2-1, with TRBD2 matching over 7 bases. There are 14 residues in the CDR3. The V segment lost 11 bases and the J segment 7 bases; nucleotides outside the gene matches: 14. Germline loops: CDR1 SNHLY, CDR2 FYNNEI. CDR3 residues: CAGGWLLSGNEQFF. CDR3 DNA sequence: TGTGCCGGGGGATGGCTCCTTAGCGGGAATGAGCAGTTCTTC.

The chain carries TRBV20-1 and TRBJ1-1, with a weak D call TRBD1 (6 bases). The length of the CDR3 is 15 residues. V lost 3 bases and J 0 bases, leaving 14 bases between the germline ends. Germline V gene data show CDR1 as DFQATT and CDR2 as SNEGSKA (reference sequence). For the CDR3, the DNA is TGCAGTGCTAGTCCGTCGGACAGATTGAACACTGAAGCTTTCTTT. Amino acid sequence: CSASPSDRLNTEAFF.

This clonotype has more than one count but fewer than ten. The CDR3 region has the DNA TGTGCCAGCAGCGTAGGGGCAGGACAGCCCGGTCTGAGCTACACCTTC. It is translated as CASSVGAGQPGLSYTF. This rearrangement joins TRBV7-2 to TRBJ1-2; D might be TRBD1 (6 bases). Trimming pared 5 bases from V and 9 bases from J, leaving 25 bases between. The CDR3 has 16 residues. Germline values: CDR1 SGHTA, CDR2 FQGNSA.

This clonotype was picked up a small number of times. The chain carries TRBV9 and TRBJ2-1, with D perhaps TRBD2 (6 bases). Germline V CDR1 and CDR2: SGDLS, YYNGEE. Trimming removed 4 bases at V and 1 base at J, with 15 bases between. This CDR3 contains 16 residues. CDR3 coding DNA: TGTGCCAGCAGCTCTACACGGGGGAGATCCTACAATGAGCAGTTCTTC. It codes for CASSSTRGRSYNEQFF.

The genes are TRBV2 and TRBJ1-1; 8 nucleotides line up with TRBD1. This CDR3 is 16 amino acids long. Germline V gives CDR1 SNHLY, CDR2 FYNNEI. Germline trimming cut 2 bases from V and 1 base from J; bases unmatched to any gene: 6. The CDR3 region is CASSEIHGQGNTEAFF. Here the CDR3 DNA reads TGTGCCAGCAGTGAAATTCATGGACAGGGGAACACTGAAGCTTTCTTT.

Only a few counts were recorded for this clonotype. The chain links TRBV5-1 to TRBJ2-5; TRBD2 is a possible D gene (5 bases). V was cut by 4 bases and J by 5 bases, with 15 bases left in between. CDR1 and CDR2 from the germline V gene are SGHRS and YFSETQ. The CDR3 loop spans 14 amino acids. The CDR3 is CASSPPREEETQYF. The CDR3 bases are TGCGCCAGCAGCCCTCCCCGGGAAGAGGAGACCCAGTACTTC.

The V call is TRBV7-8, the J call TRBJ2-7; TRBD2 agrees at 10 bases. V lost 5 bases and J lost 2; bases outside the gene matches: 6. The CDR3 is made up of 15 amino acids. Germline CDR1 reads SGHVS; CDR2 reads FQNEAQ. The CDR3 nucleotides read TGTGCCAGCAGCGTAATCCTAGCGGGGGCCTACGAGCAGTACTTC. This translates into CASSVILAGAYEQYF.

The V gene is TRBV5-1, the J gene TRBJ2-1; tentative D call: TRBD2 (5 bases). CDR1 and CDR2 from the germline V gene are SGHRS and YFSETQ. This CDR3 region has 17 residues. V lost 0 bases and J lost 0, with 13 bases in between. CDR3 residues: CASSLGLTGSSYNEQFF. The CDR3 bases are TGCGCCAGCAGCTTGGGCTTGACTGGGAGCTCCTACAATGAGCAGTTCTTC.

This clonotype was counted a single time. The chain combines TRBV3-1 with TRBJ2-3; no clear D gene. V dropped 2 bases and J dropped 1 base, with 13 bases sitting between them. CDR1 is LGHDT, CDR2 YNNKEL, per germline (reference sequence). CDR3 length: 16 residues. CDR3: CASSQHTGPGTDTQYF. The CDR3 DNA follows: TGTGCCAGCAGCCAACACACCGGGCCGGGCACAGATACGCAGTATTTT.

This clonotype was seen a handful of times. CDR3 coding DNA: TGTGCCAGCTCACCACGGCGCGCAGACCAAGAGACCCAGTACTTC. Translating it yields CASSPRRADQETQYF. The chain links TRBV18 to TRBJ2-5; no clear D. The length of the CDR3 is 15 residues. V was cut by 1 base and J by 0 bases, with 9 bases left in between. The V gene's germline CDR1 is KGHSH and CDR2 LQKENI.

The chain recombines TRBV5-6 with TRBJ2-5; 10 bases line up with TRBD1. The DNA end is more similar to TRBJ2-7, so the J call may be wrong. The germline CDR1 and CDR2 sequences are SGHDT and YYEEEE. The CDR3 consists of 14 residues. CDR3 coding DNA: TGTGCCAGCAGAACTCCGGGACAGGGGTACGAGCAGTACTTC. Translating gives CASRTPGQGYEQYF.

This clonotype was detected many times. The chain carries TRBV7-2 and TRBJ2-5; D gene unclear. Trimming took 0 bases from V and 5 from J, leaving 4 bases between them. This CDR3 comprises 12 residues. Germline CDR1 SGHTA, CDR2 FQGNSA. The CDR3 DNA follows: TGTGCCAGCAGCTTAGCGCTGGAGACCCAGTACTTC. It encodes CASSLALETQYF.

This clonotype appeared a few times. The chain joins TRBV5-1 to TRBJ2-3; 10 bases agree with TRBD1. Unmatched junction bases numbered 2, after V lost 5 bases and J lost 2 bases. Germline CDR1 SGHRS, CDR2 YFSETQ. The CDR3 covers 14 residues. Written as DNA, the CDR3 is TGCGCCAGCAGGGGGACAGGGGACACAGATACGCAGTATTTT. This codes for CASRGTGDTDTQYF.

The chain links TRBV5-1 to TRBJ1-4; 7 nucleotides agree with TRBD1. V dropped 0 bases and J dropped 7; count of bases not matched to a gene: 6. Germline CDR1 and CDR2: SGHRS and YFSETQ. The CDR3 is 15 amino acids. This CDR3 reads CASSLATGAIEKLFF. CDR3 nucleotides: TGCGCCAGCAGCTTGGCCACAGGGGCCATTGAAAAACTGTTTTTT.

This clonotype has more than one count but fewer than ten. The chain recombines TRBV6-5 with TRBJ1-2; 9 positions agree with TRBD1. Germline V gives CDR1 MNHEY, CDR2 SVGAGI. The ends lost 0 bases at V and 2 bases at J; junction bases unmatched: 4. This CDR3 spans 16 amino acids. CDR3 amino acids: CASSYSGTGLNYGYTF. CDR3 bases: TGTGCCAGCAGTTACTCGGGGACAGGGCTCAACTATGGCTACACCTTC.

This clonotype has a single count. The CDR3, as DNA: TGTGCCAGCAGCTTAGGTCCCAGGGGAGGCACTGAAGCTTTCTTT. This translates into CASSLGPRGGTEAFF. This chain joins TRBV7-9 and TRBJ1-1, with D possibly being TRBD1 (6 bases). CDR3 size: 15 residues. The germline gives CDR1 SEHNR, CDR2 FQNEAQ (reference sequence). Trimming left V 1 base short and J 4 bases short, with 13 bases between.